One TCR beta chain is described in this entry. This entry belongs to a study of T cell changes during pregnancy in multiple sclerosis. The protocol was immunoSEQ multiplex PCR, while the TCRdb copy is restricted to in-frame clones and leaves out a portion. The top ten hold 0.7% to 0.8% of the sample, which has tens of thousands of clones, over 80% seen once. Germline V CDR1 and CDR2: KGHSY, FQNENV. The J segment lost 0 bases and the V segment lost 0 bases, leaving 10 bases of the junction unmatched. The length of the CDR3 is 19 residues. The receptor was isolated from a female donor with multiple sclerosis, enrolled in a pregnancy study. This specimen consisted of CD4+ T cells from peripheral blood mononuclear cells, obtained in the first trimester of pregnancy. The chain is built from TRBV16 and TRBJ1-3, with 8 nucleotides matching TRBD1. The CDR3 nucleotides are TGTGCCAGCAGCCAATCTATCGGCCAGGGGGCTTTCTCTGGAAACACCATATATTTT. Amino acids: CASSQSIGQGAFSGNTIYF.